This T cell receptor beta chain stems from a study of CD8+CD57+ T cells in acquired aplastic anemia. The overall study: Recorded DNA amounts for sorted CD4+ and CD8+ cells had an average of 3.2 ug. An average of about 9.8 million reads for CD4+ cells was obtained from healthy donors. Study results and limitations: Researchers reported that CD8+ Simpson's diversity was not significantly different in patients versus controls. Both patients and controls carried the same twenty-nine CD8+ CDR3 sequences.

The sample holds a few counts of this clonotype. Its antigen is still unknown. This CDR3 comprises 14 residues. Germline V gene sequence: CDR1 SEHNR, CDR2 FQNEAQ (reference sequence). The ends were cut back, 6 bases at V and 4 bases at J, with 16 bases in the middle. Using genomic DNA as the template, TCR beta VDJ and CDR3 profiling was carried out. A single record per CDR3 protein comes from TCRdb applying MiXCR to the reads. In the table there are roughly 170,000 distinct CDR3 sequences, about 60% of which are singletons. This receptor was taken from a human donor in good health. This sequence joins TRBV7-9 and TRBJ2-7; D remains unclear. Sequencing input: sorted CD4+, CD8+, or CD8+CD57+ T cells (not recorded which) from PBMCs. In DNA form, the CDR3 reads TGTGCCAGCAGTCGAACCTCCCCCGGTTACGAGCAGTACTTC. Residues: CASSRTSPGYEQYF.